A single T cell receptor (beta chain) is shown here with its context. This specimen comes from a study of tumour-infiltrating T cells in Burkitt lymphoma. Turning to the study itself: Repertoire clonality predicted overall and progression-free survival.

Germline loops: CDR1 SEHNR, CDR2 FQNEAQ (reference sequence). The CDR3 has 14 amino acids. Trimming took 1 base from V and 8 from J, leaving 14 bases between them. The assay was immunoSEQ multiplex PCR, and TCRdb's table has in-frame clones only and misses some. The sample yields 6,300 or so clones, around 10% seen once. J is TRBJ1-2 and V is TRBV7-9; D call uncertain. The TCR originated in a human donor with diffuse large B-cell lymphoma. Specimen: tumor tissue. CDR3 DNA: TGTGCCAGCAGCTTAGTCAGCTCAAGAGTGGGCTACACCTTC. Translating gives CASSLVSSRVGYTF. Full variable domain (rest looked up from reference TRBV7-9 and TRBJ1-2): DTGVSQNPRHKITKRGQNVTFRCDPISEHNRLYWYRQTLGQGPEFLTYFQNEAQLEKSRLLSDRFSAERPKGSFSTLEIQRTEQGDSAMYLCASSLVSSRVGYTFGSGTRLTVV.